This entry is about one T cell receptor beta chain. This record comes from a study of Graves' ophthalmopathy and Graves' hyperthyroidism. Using RNA transcripts, the TCR beta CDR3 regions were amplified. RT-PCR in the first round used HTBI primers; a second-round multiplex PCR followed. TCRdb processed the multiplex PCR reads anew with MiXCR; each CDR3 protein has one entry. The sample holds about 620,000 distinct CDR3 sequences, 22% seen once. Symptoms, serum thyroxine and TRAb, thyroid ultrasound, and orbital computed tomography formed the diagnostic basis. An approximately 10 ml volume of fresh peripheral blood provided the PBMCs. This CDR3 has 16 residues. V gave up 6 bases and J gave up 3 bases; unmatched junction bases: 10.

This chain links TRBV12-3 or TRBV12-4 with TRBJ1-1, with 10 positions matching TRBD1. This clonotype was sampled from a woman aged 18-29 years with stable Graves' hyperthyroidism. Some clones in this sample may be carry-over from other donors' samples. Specimen: peripheral blood. Here the CDR3 reads CASSPGQGVRDTEAFF. CDR3 sequence (DNA): TGTGCCAGCAGCCCTGGACAGGGGGTAAGGGACACTGAAGCTTTCTTT.